This entry features one T cell receptor beta chain sequence. Its antigen remains unknown. Every donor had blood drawn once into heparin, roughly 110 mL on average. The record originates from a study of beta chain features in type 1 diabetes. Looking at the study overall: Researchers looked at approximately 100,000,000 sorted cells across all samples. Points from the study as a whole: Type 1 diabetes patients had VDJ junctions that carried fewer insertions and more deletions. The study notes PCR might favor shorter templates equally in patients and controls.

The ends lost 5 bases at V and 4 bases at J; junction bases unmatched: 7. Germline V gene lookup returns CDR1 MDHEN and CDR2 SYDVKM. The CDR3 has 14 amino acids. As every portion of the isolated RNA was reverse transcribed, the sequencing read expressed TCRB transcripts. Only in-frame clones appear in the TCRdb table, and some are missing; sequencing was by immunoSEQ multiplex PCR. The sample has around 400,000 clones; about 12% are singletons. The receptor was derived from a man between 18 and 35 years old in good health. Input material: naive CD4+ T cells from blood. The V gene is TRBV28, the J gene TRBJ1-2; 7 bases fit TRBD1. The CDR3 sequence is CASSVGQVAYGYTF. In DNA, the CDR3 is TGTGCCAGCAGTGTAGGACAGGTGGCCTATGGCTACACCTTC.